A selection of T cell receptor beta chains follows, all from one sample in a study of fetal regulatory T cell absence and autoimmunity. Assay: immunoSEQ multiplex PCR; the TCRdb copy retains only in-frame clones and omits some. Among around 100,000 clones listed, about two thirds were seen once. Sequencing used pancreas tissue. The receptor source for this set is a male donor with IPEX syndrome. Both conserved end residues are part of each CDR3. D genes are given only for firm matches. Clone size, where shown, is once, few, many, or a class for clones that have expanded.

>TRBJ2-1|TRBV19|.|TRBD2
CASSERVRAKSWLAGDNEQFF
TGTGCCAGTAGTGAAAGAGTAAGGGCCAAAAGCTGGCTAGCGGGGGACAATGAGCAGTTCTTC
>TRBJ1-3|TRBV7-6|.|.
CASSLEGYSGNTIYF
TGTGCCAGCAGCTTAGAGGGCTACTCTGGAAACACCATATATTTT
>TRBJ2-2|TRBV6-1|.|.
CASRTIDPTGELFF
TGTGCCAGCAGGACTATCGACCCCACCGGGGAGCTGTTTTTT
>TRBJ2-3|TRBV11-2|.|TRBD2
CASSLPTSGGPPSTDTQYF
TGTGCCAGCAGCCTACCGACTAGCGGGGGACCACCTAGCACAGATACGCAGTATTTT
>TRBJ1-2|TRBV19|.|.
CASSMGGVGYTF
TGTGCCAGTAGTATGGGGGGCGTTGGCTACACCTTC
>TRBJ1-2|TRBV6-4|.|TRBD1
CASSDRDRGGYTF
TGTGCCAGCAGTGACCGGGACAGGGGTGGCTACACCTTC
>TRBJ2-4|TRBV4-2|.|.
CASSRMWSREPGKNIQYF
TGTGCCAGCAGCCGTATGTGGTCGCGGGAACCTGGCAAAAACATTCAGTACTTC
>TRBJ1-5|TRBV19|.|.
CASRGAGLGQPQHF
TGTGCCAGCCGTGGGGCAGGGCTCGGGCAGCCCCAGCATTTT
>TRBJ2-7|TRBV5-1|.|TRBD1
CASSLGGPYYEQYF
TGCGCCAGCAGCTTAGGGGGCCCCTACTACGAGCAGTACTTC
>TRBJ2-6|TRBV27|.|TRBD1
CASSPGTGPSGANVLTF
TGTGCCAGCAGTCCCGGGACAGGGCCCTCTGGGGCCAACGTCCTGACTTTC
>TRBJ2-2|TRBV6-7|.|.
CASSYSNRDTGELFF
TGTGCCAGCAGTTACTCGAACAGGGACACCGGGGAGCTGTTTTTT
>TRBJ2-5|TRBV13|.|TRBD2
CASSQRTSWRQQETQYF
TGTGCCAGCAGCCAGCGGACTAGCTGGAGGCAACAAGAGACCCAGTACTTC
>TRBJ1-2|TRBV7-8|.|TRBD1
CASSLGGGVYGYTF
TGTGCCAGCAGCTTAGGAGGGGGCGTCTATGGCTACACCTTC
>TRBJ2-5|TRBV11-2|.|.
CASSLVGRLQETQYF
TGTGCCAGCAGCTTAGTTGGCAGGTTGCAAGAGACCCAGTACTTC
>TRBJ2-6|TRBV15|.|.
CATSWGRVEISGANVLTF
TGTGCCACCAGCTGGGGAAGGGTTGAAATCTCTGGGGCCAACGTCCTGACTTTC
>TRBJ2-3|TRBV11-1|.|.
CASSFPGHPTSTDTQYF
TGTGCCAGCAGCTTTCCGGGTCACCCGACTAGCACAGATACGCAGTATTTT
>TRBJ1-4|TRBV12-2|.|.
CASRLAQGAEKLFF
TGTGCAAGTCGCTTAGCGCAGGGGGCTGAAAAACTGTTTTTT
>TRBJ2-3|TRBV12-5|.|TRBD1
CASGPGQGGTDTQYF
TGTGCTAGTGGCCCGGGACAGGGAGGCACAGATACGCAGTATTTT
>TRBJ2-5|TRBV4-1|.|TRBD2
CASSQTPLAGGQETQYF
TGCGCCAGCAGCCAAACCCCACTAGCGGGGGGGCAAGAGACCCAGTACTTC
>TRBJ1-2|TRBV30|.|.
CAWSVPSERGYGYTF
TGTGCCTGGAGTGTACCTTCTGAGAGGGGCTATGGCTACACCTTC
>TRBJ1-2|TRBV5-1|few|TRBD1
CASSHRGRGYTF
TGCGCCAGCAGCCACAGGGGGCGAGGCTACACCTTC
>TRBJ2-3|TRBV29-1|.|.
CSVDLGVTDTQYF
TGCAGCGTTGATCTTGGGGTTACAGATACGCAGTATTTT
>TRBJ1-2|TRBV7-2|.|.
CASSLREGANYGYTF
TGTGCCAGCAGCCTCAGGGAAGGGGCTAACTATGGCTACACCTTC
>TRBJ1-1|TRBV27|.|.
CASSLGVDTEAFF
TGTGCCAGCAGTTTAGGGGTGGACACTGAAGCTTTCTTT
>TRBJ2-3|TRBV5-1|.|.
CASSFGHTTDTQYF
TGCGCCAGCAGCTTTGGGCACACCACAGATACGCAGTATTTT
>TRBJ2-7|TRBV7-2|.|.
CASSLAVGGSYEQYF
TGTGCCAGCAGCTTAGCCGTGGGGGGCTCCTACGAGCAGTACTTC
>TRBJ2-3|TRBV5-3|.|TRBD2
CARSPPGGGGTSTDTQYF
TGTGCCAGAAGCCCTCCTGGTGGCGGGGGGACTAGCACAGATACGCAGTATTTT
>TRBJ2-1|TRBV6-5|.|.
CASSFGPGEFF
TGTGCCAGCAGTTTCGGCCCGGGGGAGTTCTTC
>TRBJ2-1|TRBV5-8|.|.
CASSLGPYNEQFF
TGTGCCAGCAGCTTGGGACCGTACAATGAGCAGTTCTTC
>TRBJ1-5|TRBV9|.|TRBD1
CASSVGQGNQPQHF
TGTGCCAGCAGCGTAGGACAGGGAAATCAGCCCCAGCATTTT
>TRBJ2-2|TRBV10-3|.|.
CAISEWQENTGELFF
TGTGCCATCAGTGAGTGGCAGGAGAACACCGGGGAGCTGTTTTTT
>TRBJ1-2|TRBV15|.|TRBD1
CATSKDRGRSYTF
TGTGCCACCAGCAAGGACAGGGGTCGAAGCTACACCTTC
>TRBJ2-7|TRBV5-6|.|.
CASSLGPTYEQYF
TGTGCCAGCAGCTTGGGGCCGACCTACGAGCAGTACTTC
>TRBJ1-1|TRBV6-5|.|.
CASSYKADKWIRAFF
TGTGCCAGCAGTTACAAGGCGGACAAGTGGATTCGGGCTTTCTTT
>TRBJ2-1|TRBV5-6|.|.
CASSPGLSYNEQFF
TGTGCCAGCAGCCCGGGACTGTCCTACAATGAGCAGTTCTTC
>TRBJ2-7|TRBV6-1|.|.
CASSLRDGTYEQYF
TGTGCCAGCAGTCTCCGGGACGGAACCTACGAGCAGTACTTC
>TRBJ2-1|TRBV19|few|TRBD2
CASTIAGGLYNEQFF
TGTGCCAGTACCATAGCGGGGGGGTTGTACAATGAGCAGTTCTTC
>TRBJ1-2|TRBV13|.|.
CASSLGLGAHVGYTF
TGTGCCAGCAGCTTAGGCCTGGGGGCGCATGTTGGCTACACCTTC
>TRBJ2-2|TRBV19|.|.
CASSIVPSFAGELFF
TGTGCCAGTAGTATAGTCCCTAGCTTCGCCGGGGAGCTGTTTTTT
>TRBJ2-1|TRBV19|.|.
CASSNNLYNEQFF
TGTGCCAGTAGTAACAATTTATACAATGAGCAGTTCTTC
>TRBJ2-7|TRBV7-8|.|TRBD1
CASSLVQGASYEQYF
TGTGCCAGCAGCTTAGTGCAGGGGGCTTCCTACGAGCAGTACTTC
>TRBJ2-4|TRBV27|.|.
CASSLSRQDPQYF
TGTGCCAGCAGTTTATCACGACAGGACCCTCAGTACTTC
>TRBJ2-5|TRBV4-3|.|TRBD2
CASSQAWQRGVETQYF
TGCGCCAGCAGCCAGGCCTGGCAGCGGGGAGTGGAGACCCAGTACTTC
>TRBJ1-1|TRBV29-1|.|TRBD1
CSARDRMNTEAFF
TGCAGCGCCCGGGACAGGATGAACACTGAAGCTTTCTTT
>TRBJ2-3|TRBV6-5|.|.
CASSYSTGTATDTQYF
TGTGCCAGCAGTTACTCAACCGGGACGGCTACAGATACGCAGTATTTT
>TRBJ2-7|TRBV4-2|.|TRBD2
CASSQGLAGVYEQYF
TGTGCCAGCAGCCAGGGACTAGCGGGGGTCTACGAGCAGTACTTC
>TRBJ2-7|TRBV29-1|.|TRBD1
CSVEQTGNRGTYEQYF
TGCAGCGTTGAACAAACTGGGAACAGGGGAACCTACGAGCAGTACTTC
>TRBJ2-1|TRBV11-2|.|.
CASSSIRYNEQFF
TGTGCCAGCAGCTCCATAAGGTACAATGAGCAGTTCTTC
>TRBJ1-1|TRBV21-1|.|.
CASSKKDGDTEAFF
TGTGCCAGCAGCAAAAAAGATGGGGACACTGAAGCTTTCTTT
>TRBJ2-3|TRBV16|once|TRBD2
CASSQTSGSLSTDTQYF
TGTGCCAGCAGCCAAACTAGCGGGAGTTTAAGCACAGATACGCAGTATTTT
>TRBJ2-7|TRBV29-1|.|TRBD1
CSVGTGSYEQYF
TGCAGCGTAGGGACAGGGTCCTACGAGCAGTACTTC
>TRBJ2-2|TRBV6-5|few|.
CASSYPQNTGELFF
TGTGCCAGCAGTTACCCTCAGAACACCGGGGAGCTGTTTTTT
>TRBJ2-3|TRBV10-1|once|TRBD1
CASSEWGQSTDTQYF
TGCGCCAGCAGTGAGTGGGGACAGAGCACAGATACGCAGTATTTT
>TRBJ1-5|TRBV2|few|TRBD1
CASRDRGHQPQHF
TGTGCCAGCAGAGACAGGGGGCATCAGCCCCAGCATTTT
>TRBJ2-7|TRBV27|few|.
CASSPRGSRVYEQYF
TGTGCCAGCAGCCCTCGGGGCAGTAGGGTATACGAGCAGTACTTC